This note documents a single T cell receptor beta chain sequence. The table came from immunoSEQ multiplex PCR; TCRdb's copy has only in-frame clones and leaves some out. The table records 90,000 to 120,000 clones, about four fifths of them present only once. The sample is drawn from a study of blood T cell repertoires in COVID-19. Germline CDR1 LNHNV, CDR2 YYDKDF (reference sequence). The CDR3 extends over 13 amino acids. V dropped 4 bases and J dropped 1 base, with 7 bases sitting between them. The sequenced material came from peripheral blood. The source of this sequence is a man aged 70 or older with acute or convalescent COVID-19. The chain carries TRBV15 and TRBJ1-1; no definite D call. CDR3 sequence: CATSKERNTEAFF. CDR3 bases: TGTGCCACCAGCAAGGAGAGGAACACTGAAGCTTTCTTT.